This T cell receptor beta chain was observed in a study of cytomegalovirus exposure and HLA in healthy donors. Use of 60 Vbeta and 13 Jbeta primers characterized the PCR. TCRdb's copy holds only in-frame clones and misses some; the assay was immunoSEQ multiplex PCR. The sample totals about 75,000 clones. The sample consisted of PBMCs. The sequence derives from a man aged 35 to 55 in good health and CMV-seronegative.

CDR3 sequence: CASGTAGTGLEQYF. The CDR3 DNA is TGTGCCAGCGGGACTGCCGGGACAGGACTCGAGCAGTACTTC. The chain has TRBV2 and TRBJ2-7, with 8 bases lining up with TRBD1. Germline trimming cut 8 bases from V and 6 bases from J; bases unmatched to any gene: 12. This CDR3 has 14 amino acids. CDR1 and CDR2 (germline): SNHLY, FYNNEI.